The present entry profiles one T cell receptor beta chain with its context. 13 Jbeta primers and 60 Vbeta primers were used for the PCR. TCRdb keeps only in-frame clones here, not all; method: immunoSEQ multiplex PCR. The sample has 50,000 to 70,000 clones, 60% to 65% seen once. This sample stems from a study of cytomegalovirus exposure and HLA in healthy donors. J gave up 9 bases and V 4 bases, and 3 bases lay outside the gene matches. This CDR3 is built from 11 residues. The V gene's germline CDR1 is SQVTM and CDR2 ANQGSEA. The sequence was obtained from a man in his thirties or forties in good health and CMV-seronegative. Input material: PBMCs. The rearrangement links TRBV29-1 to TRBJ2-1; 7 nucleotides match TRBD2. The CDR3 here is CSVVGGGEQFF. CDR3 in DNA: TGCAGCGTTGTGGGGGGGGGTGAGCAGTTCTTC.